Listed below are T cell receptor beta chains from one sample, sequenced in a study of OX40 agonist ivuxolimab in advanced cancers. The assay was immunoSEQ multiplex PCR, and TCRdb's table has in-frame clones only and misses some. This sample has 50,000 to 70,000 clones, with around 87% found just once. The sample consisted of CD4+ or CD8+ T cells sorted from blood, taken in a trial of the OX40 agonist ivuxolimab. The origin of the receptors is an adult with an advanced solid tumor such as melanoma, head and neck, liver or kidney cancer. Both conserved end residues are part of each CDR3. The D gene is left open where the match is weak. Clone size is not always given. Where it is, it says once, few, many or a class for expanded clones.

d_call	j_call	v_call	clone_size	cdr3_nt	cdr3_aa
TRBD1	TRBJ2-7	TRBV19	-	TGTGCCAGTAATTCAGGGGGTCAATCCTACGAGCAGTACTTC	CASNSGGQSYEQYF
TRBD1	TRBJ2-2	TRBV2	few	TGTGCCAGCAGATGGGACAGAGACACCGGGGAGCTGTTTTTT	CASRWDRDTGELFF
-	TRBJ1-6	TRBV30	once	TGTGCCTGGAAGGTCGGGACCCCGGCCCCCCTCCACTTT	CAWKVGTPAPLHF
TRBD1	TRBJ1-1	TRBV28	-	TGTGCCAGCAGTTTAGAATCCCACAGGGGAATAAGAGCTTTCTTT	CASSLESHRGIRAFF
-	TRBJ2-2	TRBV4-2	once	TGTGCCAGCAGCCAAGAAGGAGTGAGGCGGGGGAACACCGGGGAGCTGTTTTTT	CASSQEGVRRGNTGELFF
-	TRBJ1-5	TRBV28	once	TGTGCCAGCAGTTTATCCCTCGGGTTGGGCAGTACCAATCAGCCCCAGCATTTT	CASSLSLGLGSTNQPQHF
-	TRBJ2-7	TRBV6-6	once	TGTGCCAGCTCCAATTCTGGGGGCGGCGAGCAGTACTTC	CASSNSGGGEQYF
-	TRBJ2-5	TRBV18	once	TGTGCCAGCTCACCCCGGGCCCAAGAGACCCAGTACTTC	CASSPRAQETQYF
-	TRBJ2-7	TRBV5-1	once	TGCGCCAGCAGCTTGGCCGGGGGCGGCTACGAGCAGTACTTC	CASSLAGGGYEQYF
-	TRBJ1-3	TRBV10-3	-	TGTGCCATCAGTGGGACAACGGTCTCTGGAAACACCATATATTTT	CAISGTTVSGNTIYF
TRBD1	TRBJ2-5	TRBV27	-	TGTGCCAGCAGTCGCAGAACCCCTTCTGTTCGACAGGGTAAAGAGACCCAGTACTTC	CASSRRTPSVRQGKETQYF
-	TRBJ1-1	TRBV7-2	few	TGTGCCAGCAGCTTTACGGGGTCCGCTGAAGCTTTCTTT	CASSFTGSAEAFF
TRBD1	TRBJ2-7	TRBV5-1	few	TGCGCCAGCAGCCCAACGACAGGGGGCTTCTACGAGCAGTACTTC	CASSPTTGGFYEQYF
-	TRBJ2-7	TRBV29-1	-	TGCAGCGTTGAAAGCGATGGGTACGAGCAGTACTTC	CSVESDGYEQYF
TRBD1	TRBJ2-3	TRBV5-6	once	TGTGCCAGCAGCTTGCCGGGACAGGGTAGCACAGATACGCAGTATTTT	CASSLPGQGSTDTQYF